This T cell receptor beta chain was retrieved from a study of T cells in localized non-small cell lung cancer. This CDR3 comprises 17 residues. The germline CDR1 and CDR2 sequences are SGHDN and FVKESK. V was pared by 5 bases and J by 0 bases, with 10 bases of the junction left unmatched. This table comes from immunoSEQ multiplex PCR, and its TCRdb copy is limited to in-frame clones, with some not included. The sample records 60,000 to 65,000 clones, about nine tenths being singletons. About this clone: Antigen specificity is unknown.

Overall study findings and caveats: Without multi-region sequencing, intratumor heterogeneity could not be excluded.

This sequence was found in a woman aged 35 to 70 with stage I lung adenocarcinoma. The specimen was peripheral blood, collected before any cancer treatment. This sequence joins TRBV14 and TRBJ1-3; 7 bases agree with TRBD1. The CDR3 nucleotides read TGTGCCAGCAGCGCGATGCTCGGGACAGTCTCTGGAAACACCATATATTTT. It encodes CASSAMLGTVSGNTIYF.